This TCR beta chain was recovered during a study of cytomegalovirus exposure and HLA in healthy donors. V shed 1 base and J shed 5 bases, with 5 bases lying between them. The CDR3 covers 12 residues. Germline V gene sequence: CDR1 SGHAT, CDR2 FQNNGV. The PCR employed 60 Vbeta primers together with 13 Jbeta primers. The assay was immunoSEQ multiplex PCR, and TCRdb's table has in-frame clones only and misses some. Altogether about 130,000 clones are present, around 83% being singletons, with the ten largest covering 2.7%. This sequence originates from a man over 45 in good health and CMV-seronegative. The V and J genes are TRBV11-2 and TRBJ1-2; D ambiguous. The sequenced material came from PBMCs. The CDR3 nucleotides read TGTGCCAGCAGCTTAGGAGATTATGGCTACACCTTC. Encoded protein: CASSLGDYGYTF.